This passage covers 9 T cell receptor beta chains from one sample sequenced in a study of T cell responses to AZD1222 COVID-19 vaccine (dated by TCRdb to 2020 to 2023). To prepare the library, the immunoSEQ multiplex PCR assay was applied. This is the immuneACCESS table as TCRdb keeps it, with only in-frame sequences that have V and J called. A part of the clones is gone; compared with another copy, unresolved V genes explain less than half, and the rest is unexplained. This sample has roughly 100,000 clones in its table, and 70% to 90% of those were observed once. Of the sample, 10% to 15% is held by the ten largest clones. In light of the paper, this sample's time point label describes: baseline before first vaccination. The sample here was peripheral blood, taken on day 0 of AZD1222 vaccination. All receptors derive from an adult in good health.

The V call is TRBV19, the J call TRBJ1-5, with D possibly TRBD1 on 6 matching bases. Deletions cut 10 bases from V and 7 bases from J, with 20 bases between. CDR1 and CDR2 (germline): LNHDA, SQIVND (reference sequence). This CDR3 is built from 14 residues. Here the CDR3 reads CATNMGRGRQPQHF. The CDR3 DNA is TGTGCCACAAATATGGGCAGGGGCCGACAGCCCCAGCATTTT.

V gene TRBV30 combines with J gene TRBJ1-6; a weak D match, TRBD1 (5 bases). V lost 0 bases and J 9 bases, leaving 12 bases between the germline ends. Germline-derived CDR1 and CDR2 are GTSNPN and SVGIG (reference sequence). This CDR3 has 14 amino acids. CDR3 DNA sequence: TGTGCCTGGAGTGTAGGGTCAGGGAGTTCACCCCTCCACTTT. Its protein is CAWSVGSGSSPLHF.

This clone is a singleton in its sample. The CDR3: CASSPAGTVNTEAFF. CDR3 DNA: TGTGCCAGTAGTCCGGCCGGGACAGTGAACACTGAAGCTTTCTTT. This chain connects TRBV19 to TRBJ1-1, with 7 bases lining up with TRBD1. CDR1 is LNHDA and CDR2 is SQIVND in the germline V gene (reference sequence). The CDR3 is 15 amino acids. Trimming at V came to 5 bases and at J to 0 bases, leaving 6 bases not matched to a gene.

This clone was found a few times. The chain couples TRBV5-4 to TRBJ2-5, with D possibly being TRBD1 (6 bases). V lost 0 bases and J lost 2, with 8 bases in between. From germline, CDR1 is SGHNT and CDR2 YYREEE (reference sequence). CDR3 size: 14 residues. The CDR3 DNA sequence: TGTGCCAGCAGCTTGGTAGGACAGCAAGAGACCCAGTACTTC. Encoded protein: CASSLVGQQETQYF.

With respect to this clone: Distinct nucleotide sequences in the sample also encode this CDR3. CDR3 DNA sequence: TGTGCCAGCAGCTTAGAGGACAGTACGAACACTGAAGCTTTCTTT. Amino acid sequence: CASSLEDSTNTEAFF. J is TRBJ1-1 and V is TRBV7-2; D may be TRBD1 (6 bases). The CDR3 runs to 15 residues. Trimming took off 1 base at V and 1 base at J, with 10 bases between the two ends. Germline V gene data show CDR1 as SGHTA and CDR2 as FQGNSA.

The V gene is TRBV19, the J gene TRBJ2-7; 10 positions match TRBD1. CDR1 and CDR2 (germline): LNHDA, SQIVND (reference sequence). V dropped 5 bases and J dropped 6; count of bases not matched to a gene: 10. The CDR3 is 15 residues long. CDR3 sequence reads: CASSVNRDRGTEQYF. CDR3 sequence (DNA): TGTGCCAGTAGTGTAAACCGGGACAGGGGTACCGAGCAGTACTTC. The full variable domain, its missing parts supplied by reference TRBV19 and TRBJ2-7, is DGGITQSPKYLFRKEGQNVTLSCEQNLNHDAMYWYRQDPGQGLRLIYYSQIVNDFQKGDIAEGYSVSREKKESFPLTVTSAQKNPTAFYLCASSVNRDRGTEQYFGPGTRLTVT.

The V call is TRBV5-1, the J call TRBJ1-2, with TRBD1 matching 10 bases. CDR3 size: 15 residues. The germline V gene has CDR1 SGHRS and CDR2 YFSETQ. The ends lost 2 bases at V and 5 bases at J; junction bases unmatched: 6. This CDR3 is CASSFSPDRGYGYTF. The CDR3 DNA reads TGCGCCAGCAGCTTCTCCCCGGACAGGGGGTATGGCTACACCTTC. The full variable domain, completed using reference TRBV5-1 and TRBJ1-2, is KAGVTQTPRYLIKTRGQQVTLSCSPISGHRSVSWYQQTPGQGLQFLFEYFSETQRNKGNFPGRFSGRQFSNSRSEMNVSTLELGDSALYLCASSFSPDRGYGYTFGSGTRLTVV.

This chain uses TRBV19 with TRBJ2-1, with TRBD2 matching over 11 bases. With V trimmed by 3 bases and J by 7 bases, 5 bases remained unmatched. Germline assignment: CDR1 LNHDA and CDR2 SQIVND (reference sequence). CDR3 length: 15 residues. CDR3 coding DNA: TGTGCCAGTAGTATGGGGACTAGCGGACCAAATGAGCAGTTCTTC. The encoded protein is CASSMGTSGPNEQFF.

The V call is TRBV5-1, the J call TRBJ2-3; unclear D gene. Trimming stripped 3 bases from V and 2 bases from J, with 16 bases between. The V gene's germline CDR1 is SGHRS and CDR2 YFSETQ. The CDR3 extends over 16 amino acids. CDR3 amino acids: CASSSIAQYYTDTQYF. CDR3 bases: TGCGCCAGCAGCTCCATCGCCCAATATTACACAGATACGCAGTATTTT.